These 8 T cell receptor beta chains were sequenced from one sample in a study of T cells in Graves' hyperthyroidism and ophthalmopathy. The source material, RNA transcripts, was used to amplify TCR beta CDR3 regions. The primer set for the first-round RT-PCR of the TCR CDR3 was HTBI. Using its own MiXCR run on the multiplex PCR reads, TCRdb lists one record per CDR3 protein. This sample carries about 600,000 distinct CDR3 sequences, more than 13% of them seen once, and the ten largest clones take about 6.6%. The sequencing sample was made of blood. All receptors derive from a woman younger than 35 with Graves' ophthalmopathy.

This clonotype has only a few counts. This chain uses TRBV7-9 with TRBJ2-3, with 13 bases lining up with TRBD2. The CDR3 runs 16 residues. Germline CDR1 and CDR2: SEHNR and FQNEAQ (reference sequence). The V segment lost 6 bases and the J segment 2 bases; nucleotides outside the gene matches: 5. The CDR3 region is CASRAGTSGATDTQYF. DNA of the CDR3: TGTGCCAGCAGGGCGGGGACTAGCGGGGCCACAGATACGCAGTATTTT.

This clonotype has at least ten counts. The chain carries TRBV20-1 and TRBJ1-1, with D hard to call. The CDR3 has 16 amino acids. Trimming removed 0 bases at V and 2 bases at J, with 16 bases between. Germline V CDR1 and CDR2: DFQATT, SNEGSKA (reference sequence). The CDR3 nucleotides are TGCAGTGCTAGAGATGCCGTTAGGGCCTTAAACACTGAAGCTTTCTTT. Protein: CSARDAVRALNTEAFF.

There are many counts of this clonotype. This rearrangement joins TRBV5-1 to TRBJ2-7; 9 bases match TRBD1. The germline CDR1 and CDR2 sequences are SGHRS and YFSETQ. Losses at the gene ends were 2 bases for V and 3 bases for J; bases not matched to a gene: 3. The CDR3 is 14 amino acids. Here the CDR3 DNA reads TGCGCCAGCAGCTTTGGGACAGGGAACTACGAGCAGTACTTC. Protein product: CASSFGTGNYEQYF.

With respect to this clonotype: One junction end disagrees with the germline gene, perhaps due to a read error. The rearrangement links TRBV20-1 to TRBJ2-7; 7 positions match TRBD1. Germline values: CDR1 DFQATT, CDR2 SNEGSKA (reference sequence). CDR3 length equals 14 residues. The CDR3 DNA reads as TGCAGTGCTAGAGACAGGGGGATCTCCTACGGGCAGTACTTC. Translating it yields CSARDRGISYGQYF.

This clonotype came up a few times. The chain recombines TRBV20-1 with TRBJ1-2, with D hard to call. The CDR3 covers 17 residues. Germline CDR1 and CDR2: DFQATT and SNEGSKA (reference sequence). Trimming cost V 3 bases and J 3 bases, with 23 bases left between them. DNA of the CDR3: TGCAGTGCTAGGCGGCCGCCGGAGGCCCTTCTGTACTATGGCTACACCTTC. It yields the protein CSARRPPEALLYYGYTF.

This clonotype was recorded a few times. V is TRBV13 and J is TRBJ2-3, with no clear D. Per the germline V gene, CDR1 is PRHDT and CDR2 is FYEKMQ (reference sequence). CDR3 length equals 14 residues. Trimming removed 7 bases at V and 5 bases at J, with 16 bases between. CDR3 nucleotide sequence: TGTGCCAGCACCGGCACCCCCGGCCAAGATACGCAGTATTTT. Translated, it gives CASTGTPGQDTQYF.

This rearrangement joins TRBV5-4 to TRBJ1-3, with D unclear. Germline V gives CDR1 SGHNT, CDR2 YYREEE (reference sequence). Trimming shortened V by 4 bases and J by 0 bases, and 11 bases separated the two germline ends. This CDR3 comprises 15 residues. DNA for the CDR3: TGTGCCAGCAGCGTAGGGTTCAGCTCTGGAAACACCATATATTTT. It translates to CASSVGFSSGNTIYF.

This chain joins TRBV27 and TRBJ1-3, with 7 bases identical to TRBD1. Unmatched junction bases numbered 9, after V lost 7 bases and J lost 0 bases. CDR3 length equals 16 residues. The germline V gene encodes CDR1 MNHEY and CDR2 SMNVEV (reference sequence). The CDR3 reads CASKGVGTDSGNTIYF. CDR3 in DNA: TGTGCCAGCAAAGGGGTGGGGACAGACTCTGGAAACACCATATATTTT.